The 9 T cell receptor beta chains reported below all come from one sample, sequenced in a study of blood T cell repertoires in COVID-19. Here immunoSEQ multiplex PCR was the method, and the copy in TCRdb shows in-frame clones only, minus some. The profile shows 180,000 or so clones, approximately 90% of them singletons. Sample: peripheral blood. Receptors were obtained from a woman between 50 and 59 years old with acute or convalescent COVID-19.

This clone has only one observation. The rearrangement links TRBV19 to TRBJ1-1; D possibly corresponds to TRBD1 (5 bases). Germline-derived CDR1 and CDR2 are LNHDA and SQIVND (reference sequence). The CDR3 covers 14 residues. Trimming pared 2 bases from V and 4 bases from J, leaving 11 bases between. In nucleotides, the CDR3 is TGTGCCAGTAGTATACCAGGGATGGGCACTGAAGCTTTCTTT. Protein: CASSIPGMGTEAFF.

This chain uses TRBV11-2 with TRBJ1-6; 8 nucleotides line up with TRBD1. The CDR3 totals 15 residues. V lost 5 bases to trimming and J lost 3 bases; unmatched junction nucleotides: 3. Germline lookup yields CDR1 SGHAT and CDR2 FQNNGV. The CDR3 loop is CASSGGQVYNSPLHF. The CDR3 nucleotides are TGTGCCAGCAGCGGGGGACAGGTCTATAATTCACCCCTCCACTTT.

The rearrangement links TRBV20-1 to TRBJ2-7; D is possibly TRBD1 or TRBD2 (5 bases each). V lost 3 bases and J lost 0, with 12 bases in between. The CDR3 is 14 amino acids. The germline gives CDR1 DFQATT, CDR2 SNEGSKA (reference sequence). CDR3 region: CSASGTGSSYEQYF. CDR3 coding DNA: TGCAGTGCTAGTGGGACGGGAAGCTCCTACGAGCAGTACTTC.

The rearrangement joins TRBV11-2 to TRBJ1-3; D unresolved. The germline V and J ends were trimmed by 1 base and 0 bases, with 7 bases remaining between them. This CDR3 spans 15 amino acids. The germline V gene has CDR1 SGHAT and CDR2 FQNNGV. The CDR3 coding sequence is TGTGCCAGCAGCTTAGGGGCGAGCTCTGGAAACACCATATATTTT. Protein: CASSLGASSGNTIYF.

The chain is built from TRBV10-3 and TRBJ1-1; D might be TRBD1 (5 bases). CDR3 length equals 15 residues. The germline gives CDR1 ENHRY, CDR2 SYGVKD. V was shortened by 5 bases and J by 2 bases, with 15 bases between the two germline ends. The DNA for the CDR3 is TGTGCCATCAGTTCTTCCCGACAGACTAACACTGAAGCTTTCTTT. Protein sequence: CAISSSRQTNTEAFF.

The chain's CDR3 is CASSVEAGGTQPQHF. For the CDR3, the DNA is TGTGCCAGCAGCGTAGAAGCCGGGGGTACCCAGCCCCAGCATTTT. The chain couples TRBV9 to TRBJ1-5, with D perhaps matching TRBD1 (5 bases). The germline gives CDR1 SGDLS, CDR2 YYNGEE. The CDR3 is 15 residues long. V was trimmed by 0 bases and J by 7 bases, leaving 14 bases between them.

V is TRBV18 and J is TRBJ2-6, with D possibly being TRBD1 (6 bases). Germline CDR1 is KGHSH and CDR2 is LQKENI. V was clipped by 4 bases and J by 0 bases, with 16 bases between them. This CDR3 spans 18 amino acids. The CDR3 region is CASSLVGQTLSGANVLTF. As DNA, the CDR3 is TGTGCCAGCTCACTTGTAGGACAGACTCTCTCTGGGGCCAACGTCCTGACTTTC.

This chain links TRBV11-3 with TRBJ1-1, with 7 bases aligning to TRBD1. Germline V CDR1 and CDR2: SGHNT, YENEEA. There are 13 residues in the CDR3. Germline trimming cut 5 bases from V and 11 bases from J; bases unmatched to any gene: 11. CDR3 nucleotides: TGTGCCAGCAGCCAGCGACAGGGAATGGCCGCTTTCTTT. It is translated as CASSQRQGMAAFF.

V gene TRBV7-2 combines with J gene TRBJ1-4; D perhaps matches TRBD1 (5 bases). The V end lost 0 bases, the J end lost 7 bases, and 15 bases lay between the germline ends. This CDR3 is built from 16 residues. CDR1 is SGHTA and CDR2 is FQGNSA in the germline V gene. CDR3 bases: TGTGCCAGCAGCTTAGCTGTGGGTGGCAGGGTTGAAAAACTGTTTTTT. Translated, it gives CASSLAVGGRVEKLFF.